The rows below give T cell receptor beta chains drawn from one sample of a study of beta chain features in type 1 diabetes. Method: immunoSEQ multiplex PCR; TCRdb's copy keeps in-frame clones and lacks some. Altogether 350,000 to 400,000 clones are present, approximately 16% being singletons, with the ten largest covering around 0.02%. Sequenced material: naive CD4+ T cells from blood. Receptor source: a woman between 18 and 29 years old in good health. CDR3s include the opening cysteine and the closing phenylalanine or tryptophan. The D gene is left open where the match is weak. Where a row states a size, it is once, few, many or the class of an expanded clone; other rows omit it.

j_call,v_call,clone_size,d_call,cdr3_aa,cdr3_nt
TRBJ2-3,TRBV15,.,TRBD1,CATSRDLDRGADTQYF,TGTGCCACCAGCAGAGATCTGGACAGGGGAGCAGATACGCAGTATTTT
TRBJ2-2,TRBV7-2,few,.,CASSLTRAYANTGELFF,TGTGCCAGCAGCTTAACACGAGCGTACGCGAACACCGGGGAGCTGTTTTTT
TRBJ2-5,TRBV7-8,few,TRBD2,CASSLKEGRGQETQYF,TGTGCCAGCAGCTTAAAGGAAGGGAGGGGCCAAGAGACCCAGTACTTC
TRBJ2-1,TRBV5-1,.,.,CASTLAAAYNEQFF,TGCGCCAGCACTCTCGCGGCCGCCTACAATGAGCAGTTCTTC
TRBJ1-1,TRBV30,few,TRBD1,CAWKTGTYTEAFF,TGTGCCTGGAAGACAGGGACGTACACTGAAGCTTTCTTT
TRBJ1-1,TRBV18,.,.,CASSPRADDTEAFF,TGTGCCAGCTCACCTCGAGCGGACGACACTGAAGCTTTCTTT
TRBJ1-4,TRBV30,few,TRBD1,CAWSVIPGGPTNEKLFF,TGTGCCTGGAGTGTTATTCCAGGGGGTCCTACTAATGAAAAACTGTTTTTT
TRBJ2-5,TRBV29-1,.,TRBD1,CSARTGGQETQYF,TGCAGCGCTCGAACAGGGGGCCAAGAGACCCAGTACTTC
TRBJ2-1,TRBV19,.,.,CASSEIGDGNEQFF,TGTGCCAGTAGTGAGATCGGGGATGGCAATGAGCAGTTCTTC
TRBJ2-3,TRBV29-1,few,TRBD1,CSVEGGDRGTDTQYF,TGCAGCGTTGAAGGGGGGGACAGGGGCACAGATACGCAGTATTTT
TRBJ2-7,TRBV6-5,.,TRBD1,CASSYTRDSSYEQYF,TGTGCCAGCAGTTACACCCGGGACAGTTCCTACGAGCAGTACTTC
TRBJ2-4,TRBV7-2,.,TRBD2,CASRLDMVSGRAKNIQYF,TGTGCCAGCAGGTTGGATATGGTTAGCGGGAGAGCCAAAAACATTCAGTACTTC
TRBJ2-1,TRBV19,few,.,CASSRNEQFF,TGTGCCAGTAGTCGGAATGAGCAGTTCTTC
TRBJ2-1,TRBV7-2,.,.,CASSPGGSLRNEQFF,TGTGCCAGCAGCCCCGGTGGGAGCCTCAGGAATGAGCAGTTCTTC
TRBJ2-3,TRBV7-3,few,.,CASSLTGSGSTDTQYF,TGTGCCAGCAGCTTAACTGGCAGCGGGAGCACAGATACGCAGTATTTT
TRBJ2-5,TRBV11-2,few,.,CASSLGPQVQETQYF,TGTGCCAGCAGCTTAGGTCCCCAGGTCCAAGAGACCCAGTACTTC
TRBJ1-2,TRBV7-9,.,.,CASSLVAGYYGYTF,TGTGCCAGCAGCTTAGTTGCGGGGTACTATGGCTACACCTTC
TRBJ1-1,TRBV19,.,.,CATGPGGTEAFF,TGTGCCACGGGGCCCGGGGGCACTGAAGCTTTCTTT
TRBJ2-6,TRBV7-9,.,.,CASSHGGSGANVLTF,TGTGCCAGCAGCCACGGAGGCTCTGGGGCCAACGTCCTGACTTTC
TRBJ2-5,TRBV4-2,.,.,CASSQDELETQYF,TGTGCCAGCAGCCAAGATGAACTAGAGACCCAGTACTTC
TRBJ2-5,TRBV7-3,.,.,CASSLAASARQETQYF,TGTGCCAGCAGCTTAGCCGCTAGCGCCCGCCAAGAGACCCAGTACTTC
TRBJ2-6,TRBV7-9,few,.,CASSLGLANVLTF,TGTGCCAGCAGCTTAGGCCTAGCCAACGTCCTGACTTTC
TRBJ2-7,TRBV28,.,TRBD1,CASSYTGGRYEQYF,TGTGCCAGCAGCTATACAGGGGGGCGGTACGAGCAGTACTTC
TRBJ2-5,TRBV11-2,.,.,CASNKAGVKETQYF,TGTGCCAGCAATAAAGCAGGGGTTAAGGAGACCCAGTACTTC
TRBJ1-4,TRBV5-1,.,TRBD1,CASSSQGATNEKLFF,TGCGCCAGCAGCTCCCAGGGGGCAACTAATGAAAAACTGTTTTTT
TRBJ1-4,TRBV7-2,.,.,CASSLGETGGEKLFF,TGTGCCAGCAGCTTGGGCGAAACCGGAGGTGAAAAACTGTTTTTT
TRBJ2-7,TRBV4-2,.,.,CASRVAVEPSYEQYF,TGTGCCAGCAGGGTGGCAGTCGAACCATCCTACGAGCAGTACTTC
TRBJ2-7,TRBV6-5,.,.,CASSYTRSSYEQYF,TGTGCCAGCAGTTACACCCGGAGCTCCTACGAGCAGTACTTC
TRBJ2-3,TRBV30,few,TRBD2,CAWGGTSGRTDTQYF,TGTGCCTGGGGTGGGACTAGCGGGAGAACAGATACGCAGTATTTT
TRBJ1-5,TRBV2,.,.,CASSVQGINNQPQHF,TGTGCCAGCAGTGTCCAGGGCATAAACAATCAGCCCCAGCATTTT
TRBJ1-5,TRBV30,few,.,CAWSASRGGNQPQHF,TGTGCCTGGAGTGCTAGTCGTGGTGGCAATCAGCCCCAGCATTTT
TRBJ1-2,TRBV4-1,.,TRBD1,CASSPTGGNYGYTF,TGCGCCAGCAGCCCGACAGGGGGCAACTATGGCTACACCTTC
TRBJ2-7,TRBV6-5,few,.,CASSYSLGVRRYEQYF,TGTGCCAGCAGTTACTCATTAGGGGTTCGTCGTTACGAGCAGTACTTC
TRBJ2-1,TRBV11-2,.,.,CASSSRGGSSYNEQFF,TGTGCCAGCAGCTCCCGTGGGGGGAGCTCCTACAATGAGCAGTTCTTC
TRBJ1-5,TRBV5-1,.,TRBD1,CASSLGQGIWQPQHF,TGCGCCAGCAGCTTAGGACAGGGGATTTGGCAGCCCCAGCATTTT
TRBJ2-7,TRBV5-1,few,TRBD2,CASRKGLAGGDPHEQYF,TGCGCCAGCAGGAAGGGACTAGCGGGAGGCGATCCCCACGAGCAGTACTTC
TRBJ2-7,TRBV9,.,.,CASSVGPSGEQYF,TGTGCCAGCAGCGTAGGCCCCAGCGGAGAGCAGTACTTC
TRBJ2-2,TRBV28,.,.,CASEEELFF,TGTGCCAGCGAGGAGGAGCTGTTTTTT
TRBJ2-2,TRBV5-1,.,TRBD1,CASSLEQGVTGELFF,TGCGCCAGCAGCTTGGAACAGGGGGTCACCGGGGAGCTGTTTTTT
TRBJ2-1,TRBV18,few,TRBD2,CASSPGLAGGGEQFF,TGTGCCAGCTCACCGGGACTAGCGGGAGGAGGTGAGCAGTTCTTC
TRBJ2-4,TRBV7-9,.,TRBD2,CASSLRLAETGRTKNIQYF,TGTGCCAGCAGCTTAAGACTAGCGGAAACCGGGAGGACCAAAAACATTCAGTACTTC
TRBJ1-4,TRBV19,.,.,CASSPGTPNEKLFF,TGTGCCAGTAGTCCCGGGACTCCTAATGAAAAACTGTTTTTT
TRBJ1-3,TRBV9,.,.,CASSPRGGGGNTIYF,TGTGCCAGCAGCCCCCGGGGGGGTGGAGGAAACACCATATATTTT
TRBJ2-1,TRBV7-3,few,.,CASSLIGSGVNEQFF,TGTGCCAGCAGCTTAATCGGGAGTGGTGTGAATGAGCAGTTCTTC
TRBJ1-2,TRBV29-1,.,TRBD1,CSVSRDRGGYTF,TGCAGCGTGAGCCGGGACAGGGGTGGCTACACCTTC
TRBJ2-1,TRBV19,.,.,CASGAGFEQFF,TGTGCCAGTGGGGCCGGGTTCGAGCAGTTCTTC
TRBJ2-5,TRBV28,.,TRBD1,CASSLTGGQETQYF,TGTGCCAGCAGTTTGACAGGGGGCCAAGAGACCCAGTACTTC
TRBJ2-6,TRBV19,few,.,CASSTPRVSGANVLTF,TGTGCCAGTAGTACACCCAGGGTCTCTGGGGCCAACGTCCTGACTTTC